A selection of T cell receptor beta chains follows, all from one sample in a study of blood T cell repertoires in COVID-19. Only in-frame clones appear in the TCRdb table, and some are missing; sequencing was by immunoSEQ multiplex PCR. The sample shows 200,000 or so clones, 80% to 90% of them seen only once. The sample was PBMCs or T cells enriched from blood (not recorded which). The receptors originated from a woman aged 40 to 49 with acute COVID-19. Each CDR3 is given with its conserved first and last residue.

j_gene,v_gene,CDR3aa
TRBJ1-2,TRBV7-2,CASSLRGRLHPNYGYTF
TRBJ2-1,TRBV7-2,CASSLSPNWGGYNEQFF
TRBJ1-4,TRBV18,CASSSVGGDKLFF
TRBJ2-3,TRBV28,CASSLGTVISTDTQYF
TRBJ2-7,TRBV6-5,CASLRRDRGDEQYF
TRBJ2-1,TRBV5-1,CASMAGAGNNEQFF
TRBJ2-3,TRBV29-1,CSVEETASGKDTQYF
TRBJ2-3,TRBV27,CASSLRHEGADTQYF
TRBJ1-2,TRBV2,CASSNLLGQGKGGLYGYTF
TRBJ2-6,TRBV30,CALDGLTGANVLTF
TRBJ1-2,TRBV6-1,CASREGGGIYGYTF
TRBJ2-5,TRBV5-1,CASSLVAVSGAGGTETQYF
TRBJ1-4,TRBV21-1,CASSKTATNEKLFF
TRBJ1-6,TRBV2,CASSDQTGYNSPLHF
TRBJ1-1,TRBV18,CASSAGFLTEAFF
TRBJ2-5,TRBV11-2,CASSFGETQYF
TRBJ2-2,TRBV4-2,CASSQDSLVKVTGELFF
TRBJ1-4,TRBV7-8,CASSLVRLPGHNEKLFF
TRBJ1-2,TRBV10-3,CAISESFGKGNYGYTF
TRBJ1-6,TRBV5-1,CASSLSSGTGGNSPLHF
TRBJ2-1,TRBV5-4,CASSLPGPGLAGSEQFF
TRBJ2-7,TRBV10-1,CASSESSLVNEQYF
TRBJ2-1,TRBV7-2,CASSPPGRAVNEQFF
TRBJ2-1,TRBV4-3,CASSQDGPGLAPYNEQFF
TRBJ1-2,TRBV28,CASRSRGRDGYTF
TRBJ2-7,TRBV7-9,CASSLGSSGGAGYEQYF
TRBJ2-2,TRBV19,CATSGTGGEIWTTGELFF
TRBJ2-1,TRBV25-1,CASSEPGLPPYNEQFF
TRBJ2-1,TRBV28,CASSLVSGAKEQFF
TRBJ1-1,TRBV2,CASSDGGDTEAFF
TRBJ2-6,TRBV7-6,CASSGPGGYGANVLTF
TRBJ2-1,TRBV28,CASSLRGYYNEQFF
TRBJ2-5,TRBV13,CASSLDRETQYF
TRBJ2-7,TRBV7-8,CASSLSSGYEQYF
TRBJ1-6,TRBV6-4,CASTDDGTQEINSPLHF
TRBJ1-1,TRBV28,CASRRNTEAFF
TRBJ2-5,TRBV9,CASSVVAGGKETQYF
TRBJ2-1,TRBV3-1/TRBV3-2,CASSKGSGGLSHEQFF
TRBJ2-3,TRBV6-6,CASSYPGQEQYF
TRBJ2-1,TRBV21-1,CASSKVEREPGTCEQFF
TRBJ2-1,TRBV13,CASSLGSLAGGNEQFF
TRBJ2-2,TRBV5-1,CASSPQGVNTGELFF
TRBJ2-5,TRBV5-1,CASSLEAFQETQYF
TRBJ2-2,TRBV21-1,CASSKVDRGRRSTGELFF